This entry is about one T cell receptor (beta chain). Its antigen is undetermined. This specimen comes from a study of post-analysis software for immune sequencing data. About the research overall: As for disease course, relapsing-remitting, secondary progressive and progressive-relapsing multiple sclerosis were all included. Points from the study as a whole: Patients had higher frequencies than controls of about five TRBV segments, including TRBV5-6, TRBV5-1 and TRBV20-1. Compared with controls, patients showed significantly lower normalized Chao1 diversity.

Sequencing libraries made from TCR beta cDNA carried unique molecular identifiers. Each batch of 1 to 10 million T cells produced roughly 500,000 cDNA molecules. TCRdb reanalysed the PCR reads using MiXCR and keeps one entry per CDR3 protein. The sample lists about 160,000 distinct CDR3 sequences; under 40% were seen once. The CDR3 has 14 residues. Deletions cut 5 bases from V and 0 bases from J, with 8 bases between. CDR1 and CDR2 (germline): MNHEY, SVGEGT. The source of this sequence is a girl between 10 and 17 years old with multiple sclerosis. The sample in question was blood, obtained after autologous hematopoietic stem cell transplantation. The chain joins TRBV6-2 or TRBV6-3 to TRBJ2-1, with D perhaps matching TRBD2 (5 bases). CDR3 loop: CASSSGSSYNEQFF. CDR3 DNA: TGTGCCAGCAGTAGCGGTAGCTCCTACAATGAGCAGTTCTTC.